This T cell receptor beta chain was documented in a study of cytomegalovirus exposure and HLA in healthy donors. Donors counted as nominally healthy when sampled, yet unrecorded immune exposures were likely. This CDR3 comprises 16 residues. J gave up 9 bases and V 4 bases, and 14 bases lay outside the gene matches. Germline values: CDR1 LGHNA, CDR2 YSLEER. Study findings and constraints: Diagnosis of cytomegalovirus status made by the classifier reportedly showed high specificity and sensitivity. According to an earlier analysis, most TCR beta V segments yielded productive rearrangements about 87% or about 30% of the time. For most TCR sequences rarity was the rule, although some public TCRs occurred in many donors.

A remark on this clone: The antigen is not known.

PCR was performed using 60 Vbeta and 13 Jbeta primers. The table came from immunoSEQ multiplex PCR; TCRdb's copy has only in-frame clones and leaves some out. Among 120,000 or so clones, approximately 83% were seen once, and the ten largest hold approximately 3.5%. V is TRBV4-3 and J is TRBJ2-1, with 8 bases fitting TRBD2. Sample: PBMCs. The clonotype originates from a woman in her thirties or forties in good health and CMV-seropositive. CDR3 amino acids: CASSPHSGTSGFEQFF. CDR3 nucleotides: TGCGCCAGCAGCCCACATTCCGGGACTAGTGGGTTTGAGCAGTTCTTC.